This note documents a single T cell receptor (beta chain) sequence. The primer mix had 60 Vbeta and 13 Jbeta primers. The table came from immunoSEQ multiplex PCR; TCRdb's copy has only in-frame clones and leaves some out. The table lists some 140,000 clones, about 80% of them singletons. V shed 0 bases and J shed 4 bases, with 9 bases lying between them. CDR3 length equals 14 residues. Germline V gives CDR1 SGHAT, CDR2 FQDESV (reference sequence). This sample is drawn from a study of cytomegalovirus exposure and HLA in healthy donors. This sequence was found in a man in his thirties or forties in good health and CMV-seropositive. Sequenced: PBMCs. The chain joins TRBV11-1 to TRBJ2-5; a weak D match, TRBD2 (6 bases). CDR3 region: CASSLAGGLETQYF. CDR3 coding DNA: TGTGCCAGCAGCTTAGCGGGAGGCCTAGAGACCCAGTACTTC.